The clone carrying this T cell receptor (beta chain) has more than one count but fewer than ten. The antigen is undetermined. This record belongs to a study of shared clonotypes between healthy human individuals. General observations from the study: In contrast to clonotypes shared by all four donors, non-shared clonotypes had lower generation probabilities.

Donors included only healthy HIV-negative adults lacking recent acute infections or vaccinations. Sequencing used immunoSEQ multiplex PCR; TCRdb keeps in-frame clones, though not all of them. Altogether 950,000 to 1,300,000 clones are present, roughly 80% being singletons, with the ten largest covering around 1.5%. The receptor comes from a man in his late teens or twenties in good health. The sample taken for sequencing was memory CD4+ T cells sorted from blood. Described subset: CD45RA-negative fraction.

The DNA of the CDR3 is TGTGCCAGCCGGGCCGGGACAGATAGAACTGAAGCTTTCTTT. It specifies CASRAGTDRTEAFF. V gene TRBV6-5 combines with J gene TRBJ1-1; 7 bases agree with TRBD1. Germline CDR1 and CDR2: MNHEY and SVGAGI. CDR3 length: 14 residues. V lost 8 bases to trimming and J lost 5 bases; unmatched junction nucleotides: 11.